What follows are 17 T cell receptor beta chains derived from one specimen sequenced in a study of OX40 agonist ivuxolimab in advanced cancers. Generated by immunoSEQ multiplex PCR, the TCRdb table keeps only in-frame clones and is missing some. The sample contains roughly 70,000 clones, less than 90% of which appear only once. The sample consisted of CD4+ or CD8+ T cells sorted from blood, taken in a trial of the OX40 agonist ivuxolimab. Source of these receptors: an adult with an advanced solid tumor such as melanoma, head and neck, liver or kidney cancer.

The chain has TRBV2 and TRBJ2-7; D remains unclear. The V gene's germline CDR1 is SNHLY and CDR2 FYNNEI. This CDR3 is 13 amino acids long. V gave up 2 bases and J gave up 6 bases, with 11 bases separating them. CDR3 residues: CASSESGISEQYF. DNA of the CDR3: TGTGCCAGCAGTGAATCGGGTATTAGCGAGCAGTACTTC.

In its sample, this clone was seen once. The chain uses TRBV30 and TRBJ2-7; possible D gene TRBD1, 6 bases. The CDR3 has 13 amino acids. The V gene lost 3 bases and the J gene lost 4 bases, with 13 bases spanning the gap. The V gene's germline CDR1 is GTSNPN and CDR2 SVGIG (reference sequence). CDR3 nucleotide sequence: TGTGCCTGGAGCAGGGGAATCTTGTACGAGCAGTACTTC. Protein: CAWSRGILYEQYF. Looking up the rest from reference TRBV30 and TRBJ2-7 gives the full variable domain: SQTIHQWPATLVQPVGSPLSLECTVEGTSNPNLYWYRQAAGRGLQLLFYSVGIGQISSEVPQNLSASRPQDRQFILSSKKLLLSDSGFYLCAWSRGILYEQYFGPGTRLTVT.

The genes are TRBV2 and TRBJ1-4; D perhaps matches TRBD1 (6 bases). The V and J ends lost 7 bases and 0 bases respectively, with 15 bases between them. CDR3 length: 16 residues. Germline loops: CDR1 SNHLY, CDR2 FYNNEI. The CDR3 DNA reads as TGTGCCAGCAAAGGGACACCTATTGCAACTAATGAAAAACTGTTTTTT. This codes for CASKGTPIATNEKLFF. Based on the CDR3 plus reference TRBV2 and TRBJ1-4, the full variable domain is EPEVTQTPSHQVTQMGQEVILRCVPISNHLYFYWYRQILGQKVEFLVSFYNNEISEKSEIFDDQFSVERPDGSNFTLKIRSTKLEDSAMYFCASKGTPIATNEKLFFGSGTQLSVL.

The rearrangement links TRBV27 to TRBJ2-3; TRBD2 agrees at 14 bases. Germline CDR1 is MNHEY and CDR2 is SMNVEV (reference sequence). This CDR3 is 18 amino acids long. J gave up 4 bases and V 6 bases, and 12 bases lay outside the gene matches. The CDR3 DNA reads TGTGCCAGCAGGAGAACCGGGACTAGCGGGAGCTATCCAGATACGCAGTATTTT. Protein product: CASRRTGTSGSYPDTQYF.

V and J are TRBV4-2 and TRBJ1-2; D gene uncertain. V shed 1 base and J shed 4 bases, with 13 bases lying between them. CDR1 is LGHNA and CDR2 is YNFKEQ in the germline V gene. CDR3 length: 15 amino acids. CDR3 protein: CASSQVTDGSYGYTF. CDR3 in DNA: TGTGCCAGCAGCCAAGTGACGGACGGCAGCTATGGCTACACCTTC.

For the CDR3, the DNA is TGTGCCAGCAGCGCCGGGGCCAACACCGGGGAGCTGTTTTTT. Translating it yields CASSAGANTGELFF. The chain employs TRBV7-9 and TRBJ2-2; D possibly uses TRBD1 or TRBD2 (5 bases each). V lost 5 bases and J 2 bases, leaving 9 bases between the germline ends. The germline V gene has CDR1 SEHNR and CDR2 FQNEAQ (reference sequence). This CDR3 contains 14 residues.

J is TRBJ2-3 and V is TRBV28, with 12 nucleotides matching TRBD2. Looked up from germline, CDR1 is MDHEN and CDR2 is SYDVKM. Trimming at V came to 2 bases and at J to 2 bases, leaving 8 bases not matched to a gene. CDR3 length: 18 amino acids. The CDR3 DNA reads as TGTGCCAGCAGTTTAGGCCGGACTAGCGGGACCCACACAGATACGCAGTATTTT. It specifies CASSLGRTSGTHTDTQYF.

CDR3 bases: TGCGCCAGCAGTCATTACCTAGGGGGCGCGGGCTATGGCTACACCTTC. Encoded protein: CASSHYLGGAGYGYTF. The chain employs TRBV23-1 and TRBJ1-2; TRBD1 aligns across 7 bases. TRBV23-1 is an ORF for which the function is uncertain. After removal of 3 bases from V and 4 bases from J, the junction contained 11 bases not matched to a gene. This CDR3 is 16 amino acids long.

CDR3 DNA sequence: TGTGCCAGCAGCTTCCGCCGGGACACAACTCAAGAGACCCAGTACTTC. It codes for CASSFRRDTTQETQYF. V and J are TRBV5-5 and TRBJ2-5, with D tentatively TRBD1 (6 bases). Between the trimmed V and J ends, which lost 2 bases and 2 bases, there was a span of 16 bases. The V gene's germline CDR1 is SGHKS and CDR2 YYEKEE (reference sequence). This CDR3 is 16 amino acids long.

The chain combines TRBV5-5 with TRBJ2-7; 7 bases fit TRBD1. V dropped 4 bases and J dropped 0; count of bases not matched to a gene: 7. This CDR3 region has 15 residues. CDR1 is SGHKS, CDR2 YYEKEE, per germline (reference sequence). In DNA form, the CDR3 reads TGTGCCAGCAGCCGATGGGGGACAGCCTCCTACGAGCAGTACTTC. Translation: CASSRWGTASYEQYF.

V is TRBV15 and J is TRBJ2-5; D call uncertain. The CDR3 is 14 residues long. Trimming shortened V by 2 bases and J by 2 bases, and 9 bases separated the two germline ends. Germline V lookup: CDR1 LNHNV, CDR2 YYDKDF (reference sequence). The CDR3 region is CATSRIGIQETQYF. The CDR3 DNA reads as TGTGCCACCAGCAGAATTGGAATACAAGAGACCCAGTACTTC.

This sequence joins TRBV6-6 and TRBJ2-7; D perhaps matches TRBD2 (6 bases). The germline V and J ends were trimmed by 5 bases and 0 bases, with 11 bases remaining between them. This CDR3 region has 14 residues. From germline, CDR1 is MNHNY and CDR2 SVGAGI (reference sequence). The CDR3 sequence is CASSTHGSSYEQYF. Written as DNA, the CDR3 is TGTGCCAGCAGTACTCACGGGAGCTCCTACGAGCAGTACTTC.

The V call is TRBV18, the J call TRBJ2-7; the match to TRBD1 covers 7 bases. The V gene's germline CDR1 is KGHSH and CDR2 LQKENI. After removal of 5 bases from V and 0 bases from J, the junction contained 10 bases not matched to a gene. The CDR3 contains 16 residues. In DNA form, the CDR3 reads TGTGCCAGCTCAGAAAGGACGGGACAGAGCTCCTACGAGCAGTACTTC. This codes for CASSERTGQSSYEQYF.

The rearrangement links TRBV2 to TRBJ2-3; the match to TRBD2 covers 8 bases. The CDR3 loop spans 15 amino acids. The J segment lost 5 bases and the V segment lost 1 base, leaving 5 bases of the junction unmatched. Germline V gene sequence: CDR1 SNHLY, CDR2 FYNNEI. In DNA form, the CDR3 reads TGTGCCAGCAGTGAAGTTAGCGGGATGGGAGATACGCAGTATTTT. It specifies CASSEVSGMGDTQYF. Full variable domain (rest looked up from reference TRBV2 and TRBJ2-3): EPEVTQTPSHQVTQMGQEVILRCVPISNHLYFYWYRQILGQKVEFLVSFYNNEISEKSEIFDDQFSVERPDGSNFTLKIRSTKLEDSAMYFCASSEVSGMGDTQYFGPGTRLTVL.

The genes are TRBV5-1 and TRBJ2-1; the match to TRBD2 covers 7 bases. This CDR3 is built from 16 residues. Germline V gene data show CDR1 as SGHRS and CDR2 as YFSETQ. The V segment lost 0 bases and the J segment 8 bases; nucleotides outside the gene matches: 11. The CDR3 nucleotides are TGCGCCAGCAGCTTGGCTACCCAGCGGGATGTGGATGAGCAGTTCTTC. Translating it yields CASSLATQRDVDEQFF. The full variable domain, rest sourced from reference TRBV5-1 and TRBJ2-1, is KAGVTQTPRYLIKTRGQQVTLSCSPISGHRSVSWYQQTPGQGLQFLFEYFSETQRNKGNFPGRFSGRQFSNSRSEMNVSTLELGDSALYLCASSLATQRDVDEQFFGPGTRLTVL.

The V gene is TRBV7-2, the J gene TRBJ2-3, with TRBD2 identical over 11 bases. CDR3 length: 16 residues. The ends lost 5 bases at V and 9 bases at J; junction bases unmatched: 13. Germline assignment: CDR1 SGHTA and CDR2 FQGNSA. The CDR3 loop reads CASSLSGGAAQRTQYF. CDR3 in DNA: TGTGCCAGCAGCCTTAGCGGGGGGGCCGCCCAGAGGACGCAGTATTTT.

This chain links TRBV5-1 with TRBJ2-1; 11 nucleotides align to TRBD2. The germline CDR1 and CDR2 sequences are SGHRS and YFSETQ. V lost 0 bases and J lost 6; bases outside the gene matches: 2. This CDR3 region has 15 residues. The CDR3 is CASSLGLAGPNEQFF. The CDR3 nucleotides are TGCGCCAGCAGCTTGGGACTAGCGGGACCCAATGAGCAGTTCTTC.